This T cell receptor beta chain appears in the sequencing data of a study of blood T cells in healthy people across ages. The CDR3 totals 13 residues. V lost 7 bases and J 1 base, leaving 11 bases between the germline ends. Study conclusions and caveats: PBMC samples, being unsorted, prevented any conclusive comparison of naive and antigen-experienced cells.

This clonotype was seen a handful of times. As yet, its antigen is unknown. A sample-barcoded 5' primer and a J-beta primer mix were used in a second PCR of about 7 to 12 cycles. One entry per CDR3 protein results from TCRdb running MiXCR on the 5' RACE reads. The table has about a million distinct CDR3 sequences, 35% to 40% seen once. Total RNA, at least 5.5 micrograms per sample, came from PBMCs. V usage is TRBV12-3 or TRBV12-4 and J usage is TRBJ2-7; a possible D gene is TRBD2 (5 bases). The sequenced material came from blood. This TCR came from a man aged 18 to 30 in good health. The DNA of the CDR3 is TGTGCCAGCACCGCGGGCATTTCCTACGAGCAGTACTTC. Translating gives CASTAGISYEQYF.